These 12 T cell receptor beta chains were all obtained from the same sample, sequenced in a study of OX40 agonist ivuxolimab in advanced cancers. Assay: immunoSEQ multiplex PCR; the TCRdb copy retains only in-frame clones and omits some. The sample comprises approximately 60,000 clones, less than 90% of which are singletons, and roughly 0.6% rests with the top ten. The material was CD4+ or CD8+ T cells sorted from blood, obtained in a trial of the OX40 agonist ivuxolimab. The receptors originated from an adult with an advanced solid tumor such as melanoma, head and neck, liver or kidney cancer.

As DNA, the CDR3 is TGTGCCAGCAGTGGACAGGGGGGGACTGAAGCTTTCTTT. Translation: CASSGQGGTEAFF. The V gene is TRBV2, the J gene TRBJ1-1; TRBD1 aligns across 9 bases. The CDR3 contains 13 residues. Losses at the gene ends were 4 bases for V and 5 bases for J; bases not matched to a gene: 2. Germline-derived CDR1 and CDR2 are SNHLY and FYNNEI.

The genes are TRBV12-5 and TRBJ1-1; D is possibly TRBD1 (6 bases). The V gene lost 5 bases and the J gene lost 6 bases, with 19 bases spanning the gap. The CDR3 consists of 15 residues. Germline loops: CDR1 LGHNT, CDR2 FRNRAP. The CDR3 reads CASGRTRDKVPEAFF. CDR3 DNA sequence: TGTGCTAGTGGTCGCACCCGGGACAAGGTCCCTGAAGCTTTCTTT. Filled out from reference TRBV12-5 and TRBJ1-1, the complete variable domain reads DARVTQTPRHKVTEMGQEVTMRCQPILGHNTVFWYRQTMMQGLELLAYFRNRAPLDDSGMPKDRFSAEMPDATLATLKIQPSEPRDSAVYFCASGRTRDKVPEAFFGQGTRLTVV.

The J gene is TRBJ1-2, the V gene TRBV2; perhaps TRBD1 as D (5 bases). The V end lost 1 base, the J end lost 14 bases, and 14 bases lay between the germline ends. CDR3 size: 12 residues. Germline V gene data show CDR1 as SNHLY and CDR2 as FYNNEI. The CDR3 sequence: CASSEVGGIRTF. The CDR3 bases are TGTGCCAGCAGTGAAGTCGGGGGAATAAGGACCTTC. The complete variable domain, with remaining parts taken from reference TRBV2 and TRBJ1-2, reads EPEVTQTPSHQVTQMGQEVILRCVPISNHLYFYWYRQILGQKVEFLVSFYNNEISEKSEIFDDQFSVERPDGSNFTLKIRSTKLEDSAMYFCASSEVGGIRTFGSGTRLTVV.

V and J are TRBV30 and TRBJ1-1; D gene ambiguous. Deletions cut 5 bases from V and 3 bases from J, with 10 bases between. This CDR3 contains 12 residues. CDR1 GTSNPN and CDR2 SVGIG come from the germline V gene (reference sequence). The CDR3 sequence is CAWAAGHTEAFF. CDR3 in DNA: TGTGCCTGGGCCGCTGGTCACACTGAAGCTTTCTTT. The entire variable domain, with the rest obtained from reference TRBV30 and TRBJ1-1, is as follows: SQTIHQWPATLVQPVGSPLSLECTVEGTSNPNLYWYRQAAGRGLQLLFYSVGIGQISSEVPQNLSASRPQDRQFILSSKKLLLSDSGFYLCAWAAGHTEAFFGQGTRLTVV.

This sequence joins TRBV27 and TRBJ1-1; perhaps TRBD1 as D (5 bases). The CDR3 consists of 15 residues. With 6 bases removed from V and 1 base from J, the gap between germline ends came to 15 bases. Germline V gene sequence: CDR1 MNHEY, CDR2 SMNVEV (reference sequence). The CDR3 DNA follows: TGTGCCAGCAGAACCGTATTAGGGGAGAACACTGAAGCTTTCTTT. Translating it yields CASRTVLGENTEAFF.

The chain recombines TRBV2 with TRBJ2-3, with D perhaps matching TRBD2 (5 bases). In germline, CDR1 is SNHLY, CDR2 FYNNEI. Deletions cut 10 bases from V and 0 bases from J, with 14 bases between. This CDR3 region has 14 residues. The CDR3 DNA sequence: TGTGCCACCGGTACGAGGGAGAGCACAGATACGCAGTATTTT. Translated: CATGTRESTDTQYF.

The chain carries TRBV6-1 and TRBJ1-1; maybe TRBD1 (5 bases). Germline CDR1 is MNHNS and CDR2 is SASEGT. The germline V and J ends were trimmed by 6 bases and 4 bases, with 12 bases remaining between them. This CDR3 comprises 13 residues. CDR3 in DNA: TGTGCCAGCAGAGCTGCAGGGATCACTGAAGCTTTCTTT. Its protein is CASRAAGITEAFF.

The genes are TRBV7-8 and TRBJ1-1; 7 nucleotides agree with TRBD1. Germline CDR1 reads SGHVS; CDR2 reads FQNEAQ. There are 14 residues in the CDR3. After removal of 5 bases from V and 2 bases from J, the junction contained 5 bases not matched to a gene. CDR3 in amino acids: CASSIRQGNTEAFF. DNA of the CDR3: TGTGCCAGCAGCATAAGACAGGGCAACACTGAAGCTTTCTTT.

The V and J genes are TRBV5-1 and TRBJ1-2; possibly TRBD1 for D (5 bases). The length of the CDR3 is 15 residues. Germline V gene data show CDR1 as SGHRS and CDR2 as YFSETQ. V lost 4 bases and J lost 8, with 21 bases in between. CDR3 region: CASSPLLRGVDGYTF. The CDR3 DNA reads as TGCGCCAGCAGCCCACTCCTCCGGGGGGTTGACGGCTACACCTTC.

The gene calls are TRBV7-8 and TRBJ2-3; D gene unclear. Germline V gene lookup returns CDR1 SGHVS and CDR2 FQNEAQ. The CDR3 is 15 amino acids. V lost 0 bases, J lost 2 bases, and 9 bases lay in between. CDR3 loop: CASSLAIEYTDTQYF. In nucleotides, the CDR3 is TGTGCCAGCAGCTTAGCGATAGAGTACACAGATACGCAGTATTTT.

This clone was observed a single time. The rearrangement joins TRBV11-3 to TRBJ2-7; TRBD1 or TRBD2 may be the D gene (7 bases each). The CDR3 has 14 residues. V was clipped by 6 bases and J by 0 bases, with 12 bases between them. Germline CDR1 is SGHNT and CDR2 is YENEEA. CDR3 nucleotides: TGTGCCAGCAGTCAGGGGGGGAGCTCCTACGAGCAGTACTTC. Protein sequence: CASSQGGSSYEQYF. Together with reference TRBV11-3 and TRBJ2-7, the CDR3 gives the full variable domain: EAGVVQSPRYKIIEKKQPVAFWCNPISGHNTLYWYLQNLGQGPELLIRYENEEAVDDSQLPKDRFSAERLKGVDSTLKIQPAELGDSAVYLCASSQGGSSYEQYFGPGTRLTVT.

The gene calls are TRBV5-6 and TRBJ1-4; 7 nucleotides agree with TRBD1. Trimming cost V 6 bases and J 7 bases; bases outside gene matches: 21. The CDR3 covers 18 residues. Germline V CDR1 and CDR2: SGHDT, YYEEEE. CDR3 sequence reads: CASISNGGQSALGEKLFF. The CDR3 region has the DNA TGTGCCAGCATCTCCAATGGGGGACAGAGTGCCCTAGGTGAAAAACTGTTTTTT.